These 18 T cell receptor beta chains were all obtained from the same sample, sequenced in a study of T cell repertoires in aging, cancer and after chemotherapy. Rearranged V-D-J TRB sequences were amplified with a mixed TRB-A/B primer pool. MiXCR, run by TCRdb on the multiplex PCR reads, gives a single entry per CDR3 protein. The data show 7,300 or so distinct CDR3 sequences, with around two fifths seen just once and just under 15% held by the top ten. TCR beta rearrangements were amplified from peripheral blood genomic DNA. What was sequenced was blood. These receptors were taken from a human donor in good health.

This sequence joins TRBV11-1 and TRBJ1-5; D remains unclear. The CDR3 runs 11 residues. Germline CDR1 SGHAT, CDR2 FQDESV (reference sequence). V lost 8 bases to trimming and J lost 4 bases, with 6 bases between them. CDR3 sequence: CASGQNQPQHF. The CDR3 DNA is TGTGCCAGCGGTCAGAATCAGCCCCAGCATTTT.

Concerning this clonotype: An end of the junction does not agree with germline; a read error may underlie this. The genes are TRBV4-2 and TRBJ1-2; D ambiguous. Germline V gene lookup returns CDR1 LGHNA and CDR2 YNFKEQ. The CDR3 covers 13 residues. CDR3: CASSPQANYGYTF. The CDR3 nucleotides are TGCGCCAGCAGCCCCCAGGCTAACTATGGCTACACCTTC.

The chain links TRBV5-5 to TRBJ2-3; D gene ambiguous. V shed 1 base and J shed 2 bases, with 14 bases lying between them. There are 16 residues in the CDR3. Germline lookup yields CDR1 SGHKS and CDR2 YYEKEE (reference sequence). DNA for the CDR3: TGTGCCAGCAGCTTGTTAGCCAGCCCTTCCACAGATACGCAGTATTTT. Its translation: CASSLLASPSTDTQYF.

Concerning this clonotype: The junction differs from germline at one of its ends, possibly a read error. The genes are TRBV10-3 and TRBJ2-1, with a weak D call TRBD2 (6 bases). The germline V gene encodes CDR1 ENHRY and CDR2 SYGVKD. CDR3 length: 14 residues. In DNA form, the CDR3 reads TGTGCCATCAGTGAGTCGGACCGCGGGAATGAGAAGTTCTTC. Protein: CAISESDRGNEKFF.

This clonotype was seen more than once but under ten times. The chain joins TRBV6-5 to TRBJ1-2; D uncertain. CDR1 and CDR2 from the germline V gene are MNHEY and SVGAGI. This CDR3 has 14 amino acids. Trimming removed 0 bases at V and 2 bases at J, with 7 bases between. CDR3 sequence reads: CASSYSKGNYGYTF. In DNA, the CDR3 is TGTGCCAGCAGTTACTCGAAAGGGAACTATGGCTACACCTTC.

This clonotype has just one count. Given a much more abundant clone one base away, this may be a read error. This chain uses TRBV25-1 with TRBJ2-4, with TRBD1 matching over 7 bases. Germline lookup yields CDR1 MGHDK and CDR2 SYGVNS. Trimming at V came to 7 bases and at J to 2 bases, leaving 23 bases not matched to a gene. This CDR3 spans 20 amino acids. CDR3 loop: CASTSIDRVLPYISKNIQYF. As DNA, the CDR3 is TGTGCCAGCACTAGTATTGACAGGGTTCTTCCCTATATATCCAAAAACATTCAGTACTTC.

This clonotype was detected only a few times. The CDR3 spells CASSRSSPVARYNSPLHF. DNA for the CDR3: TGTGCCAGCAGTCGAAGCTCACCCGTGGCAAGATATAATTCACCCCTCCACTTT. The V call is TRBV5-4, the J call TRBJ1-6, with D unresolved. The V gene lost 5 bases and the J gene lost 4 bases, with 22 bases spanning the gap. CDR1 SGHNT and CDR2 YYREEE come from the germline V gene (reference sequence). The CDR3 consists of 18 residues.

This clonotype showed up just a few times. The junction shows a germline mismatch at one end, possibly a read error. CDR3 residues: CASSTGTAAFSAF. CDR3 nucleotide sequence: TGTGCCAGTAGCACCGGGACAGCAGCCTTTTCCGCCTTC. The chain uses TRBV19 and TRBJ1-2, with 7 bases fitting TRBD1. CDR1 is LNHDA and CDR2 is SQIVND in the germline V gene (reference sequence). The CDR3 is 13 residues long. Variable domain in full (rest from reference TRBV19 and TRBJ1-2): DGGITQSPKYLFRKEGQNVTLSCEQNLNHDAMYWYRQDPGQGLRLIYYSQIVNDFQKGDIAEGYSVSREKKESFPLTVTSAQKNPTAFYLCASSTGTAAFSAFGSGTRLTVV.

This clonotype was seen a handful of times. This chain joins TRBV10-3 and TRBJ1-1; 9 positions agree with TRBD1. Trimming took 5 bases from V and 7 from J; bases not matched to a gene: 8. Germline CDR1 ENHRY, CDR2 SYGVKD. The CDR3 has 14 amino acids. CDR3 in DNA: TGTGCCATCAGTCCGGGACAGGGCGAATTTGAAGCTTTCTTT. It is translated as CAISPGQGEFEAFF.

The V gene is TRBV11-2, the J gene TRBJ2-1; 7 bases align to TRBD2. CDR3 length: 14 residues. V was pared by 3 bases and J by 2 bases, with 1 base of the junction left unmatched. Germline-derived CDR1 and CDR2 are SGHAT and FQNNGV. CDR3 DNA sequence: TGTGCCAGCAGCTTTGCGGGGGCCTACAATGAGCAGTTCTTC. Protein sequence: CASSFAGAYNEQFF.

The chain employs TRBV6-5 and TRBJ1-5; D not certain. V lost 7 bases and J lost 5, with 9 bases in between. CDR1 is MNHEY and CDR2 is SVGAGI in the germline V gene. The CDR3 spans 12 residues. Here the CDR3 reads CASKGLDQPQHF. CDR3 DNA: TGTGCCAGCAAGGGCCTCGATCAGCCCCAGCATTTT.

V and J are TRBV19 and TRBJ2-7, with D perhaps given as TRBD1 or TRBD2 (6 bases each). The CDR3 is 14 amino acids. V gave up 3 bases and J gave up 2 bases, with 11 bases separating them. In germline, CDR1 is LNHDA, CDR2 SQIVND (reference sequence). This CDR3 is CASSMSGEAYEQYF. As DNA, the CDR3 is TGTGCCAGTAGTATGTCAGGGGAGGCCTACGAGCAGTACTTC.

The genes are TRBV5-1 and TRBJ2-7; tentatively, D is TRBD1 (5 bases). Germline CDR1 and CDR2: SGHRS and YFSETQ. Trimming removed 0 bases at V and 7 bases at J, with 11 bases between. This CDR3 region has 13 residues. Here the CDR3 DNA reads TGCGCCAGCAGCTTGGAGTCAGGGCGGGAGCAGTACTTC. Translating gives CASSLESGREQYF.

The chain's CDR3 is CASSYSVGRPRNSPLHF. For the CDR3, the DNA is TGTGCCAGCAGTTACTCAGTTGGACGTCCGCGGAATTCACCCCTCCACTTT. This chain connects TRBV6-5 to TRBJ1-6; D gene uncertain. The CDR3 sequence is 17 residues long. The germline V gene encodes CDR1 MNHEY and CDR2 SVGAGI. V lost 0 bases, J lost 7 bases, and 16 bases lay in between.

The rearrangement joins TRBV30 to TRBJ2-7, with 10 bases identical to TRBD1. The CDR3 is 14 amino acids. CDR1 is GTSNPN and CDR2 is SVGIG in the germline V gene (reference sequence). J was trimmed by 3 bases and V by 2 bases; bases with no gene match: 4. The CDR3 DNA reads TGTGCCTGGAGTCCCGGGACAGGGGTCTACGAGCAGTACTTC. Protein sequence: CAWSPGTGVYEQYF.

This sequence joins TRBV6-1 and TRBJ2-7, with D possibly being TRBD1 or TRBD2 (5 bases each). Germline lookup yields CDR1 MNHNS and CDR2 SASEGT. The germline V and J ends were trimmed by 7 bases and 1 base, with 14 bases remaining between them. The CDR3 runs 14 residues. CDR3 region: CASTLGEISYEQYF. CDR3 coding DNA: TGTGCCAGCACCCTAGGGGAGATTTCCTACGAGCAGTACTTC.

The rearrangement links TRBV10-3 to TRBJ2-7; 10 nucleotides align to TRBD2. This CDR3 has 14 residues. Germline values: CDR1 ENHRY, CDR2 SYGVKD. The J segment lost 3 bases and the V segment lost 4 bases, leaving 3 bases of the junction unmatched. The CDR3 nucleotides are TGTGCCATCAGTGGGCCTAGCGGGGGCTACGAGCAGTACTTC. This sequence encodes CAISGPSGGYEQYF.

The rearrangement uses TRBV6-5 and TRBJ1-5, with TRBD1 matching 7 bases. The V gene's germline CDR1 is MNHEY and CDR2 SVGAGI. The CDR3 is made up of 15 amino acids. Trimming removed 5 bases from V and 1 base from J; junction bases left unmatched: 5. CDR3 in amino acids: CASSAQTGSNQPQHF. CDR3 nucleotide sequence: TGTGCCAGCAGTGCACAGACAGGGAGCAATCAGCCCCAGCATTTT.